Each of the 17 T cell receptor beta chains below was sequenced from the same sample in a study of control samples from healthy donors and cancer patients. Sequencing was performed with immunoSEQ multiplex PCR; in TCRdb, only in-frame clones are kept and a portion is missing. The table lists about 110,000 clones, roughly 88% of them singletons. Input material: PBMCs. The receptors shown here come from a woman aged 55-75 years with lung cancer.

V gene TRBV7-6 combines with J gene TRBJ2-3; D is ambiguous. Trimming removed 0 bases from V and 4 bases from J, with 5 bases in between. The CDR3 contains 13 residues. The germline V gene has CDR1 SGHVS and CDR2 FNYEAQ. The CDR3 sequence is CASSLAQSDTQYF. DNA for the CDR3: TGTGCCAGCAGCTTAGCGCAGTCAGATACGCAGTATTTT.

The rearrangement joins TRBV18 to TRBJ1-4; TRBD1 matches at 7 bases. Germline assignment: CDR1 KGHSH and CDR2 LQKENI. This CDR3 contains 17 residues. The V gene end was trimmed by 4 bases and the J gene end by 3 bases; junction bases not matched to a gene: 11. DNA for the CDR3: TGTGCCAGCTCACTTCCGACAGGGCTCGGGGCTAATGAAAAACTGTTTTTT. This codes for CASSLPTGLGANEKLFF.

With regard to this clone: The junction differs from germline at one of its ends, possibly a read error. The chain employs TRBV11-3 and TRBJ2-6; tentative D call: TRBD2 (5 bases). Germline V gene lookup returns CDR1 SGHNT and CDR2 YENEEA. This CDR3 contains 17 residues. The CDR3: CTSSRMGESSGANVLTF. CDR3 sequence (DNA): TGTACCAGCAGCCGGATGGGAGAGAGCTCTGGGGCCAACGTCCTGACTTTC.

CDR3 protein: CASSPRTNYGYTF. In DNA, the CDR3 is TGTGCCAGCAGCCCACGAACTAACTATGGCTACACCTTC. J is TRBJ1-2 and V is TRBV7-3; D is uncertain. The CDR3 runs 13 residues. The germline V gene has CDR1 SGHTA and CDR2 FQGTGA. V lost 5 bases and J lost 0, with 7 bases in between.

The chain uses TRBV7-9 and TRBJ2-3; D is ambiguous. Between the trimmed V and J ends, which lost 5 bases and 3 bases, there was a span of 12 bases. CDR3 length: 14 amino acids. Per the germline V gene, CDR1 is SEHNR and CDR2 is FQNEAQ (reference sequence). The CDR3 spells CASSNGPQTDTQYF. The CDR3 coding sequence is TGTGCCAGCAGCAACGGACCCCAGACAGATACGCAGTATTTT.

The rearrangement uses TRBV7-2 and TRBJ2-3; TRBD2 agrees at 13 bases. CDR1 is SGHTA and CDR2 is FQGNSA in the germline V gene. J gave up 2 bases and V 4 bases, and 6 bases lay outside the gene matches. The CDR3 is 17 residues long. The CDR3 nucleotides are TGTGCCAGCAGCTGGGGACTAGCGGGGAGGTCCACAGATACGCAGTATTTT. It translates to CASSWGLAGRSTDTQYF.

On this clone itself: The identical CDR3 is also encoded by other nucleotide sequences in the sample. The chain links TRBV9 to TRBJ1-2; D not certain. In germline, CDR1 is SGDLS, CDR2 YYNGEE. Trimming pared 2 bases from V and 1 base from J, leaving 0 bases between. The CDR3 runs to 11 residues. In DNA form, the CDR3 reads TGTGCCAGCAGCGTTAACTATGGCTACACCTTC. Translated: CASSVNYGYTF. Full variable domain (outside the CDR3, taken from reference TRBV9 and TRBJ1-2): DSGVTQTPKHLITATGQRVTLRCSPRSGDLSVYWYQQSLDQGLQFLIQYYNGEERAKGNILERFSAQQFPDLHSELNLSSLELGDSALYFCASSVNYGYTFGSGTRLTVV.

This chain uses TRBV7-9 with TRBJ1-1; D unresolved. The germline V and J ends were trimmed by 3 bases and 1 base, with 6 bases remaining between them. CDR1 is SEHNR, CDR2 FQNEAQ, per germline (reference sequence). This CDR3 spans 13 amino acids. The CDR3 DNA sequence: TGTGCCAGCAGCTTCACCCCGAACACTGAAGCTTTCTTT. It yields the protein CASSFTPNTEAFF.

The V call is TRBV14, the J call TRBJ1-6; TRBD1 might be the D (5 bases). The V gene's germline CDR1 is SGHDN and CDR2 FVKESK. The CDR3 has 14 residues. The germline V and J ends were trimmed by 4 bases and 5 bases, with 9 bases remaining between them. The CDR3 protein is CASSLGTDNSPLHF. CDR3 coding DNA: TGTGCCAGCAGCCTCGGGACGGATAATTCACCCCTCCACTTT.

The V and J genes are TRBV30 and TRBJ1-2, with a possible D match to TRBD1 (6 bases). CDR3 length: 14 residues. Trimming pared 4 bases from V and 2 bases from J, leaving 14 bases between. CDR1 and CDR2 (germline): GTSNPN, SVGIG (reference sequence). CDR3 in amino acids: CAWTPGHSNYGYTF. CDR3 coding DNA: TGTGCCTGGACCCCGGGACACTCGAACTATGGCTACACCTTC.

V and J are TRBV25-1 and TRBJ2-2; D unclear. The CDR3 has 12 amino acids. V lost 5 bases and J lost 2, with 3 bases in between. CDR1 MGHDK and CDR2 SYGVNS come from the germline V gene. The CDR3 bases are TGTGCCAGCAGTTATAACACCGGGGAGCTGTTTTTT. The encoded protein is CASSYNTGELFF.

The CDR3 DNA reads TGTGCCAGCAGCTTATCGACAGGAACTAATGAAAAACTGTTTTTT. Protein product: CASSLSTGTNEKLFF. The chain has TRBV7-9 and TRBJ1-4; maybe TRBD1 (6 bases). Looked up from germline, CDR1 is SEHNR and CDR2 is FQNEAQ (reference sequence). V lost 2 bases, J lost 1 base, and 8 bases lay in between. This CDR3 comprises 15 residues.

This CDR3 reads CASSRDRGIDGYTF. The CDR3 DNA follows: TGTGCCAGCTCACGGGACAGGGGAATCGATGGCTACACCTTC. The genes are TRBV18 and TRBJ1-2; the match to TRBD1 covers 10 bases. Germline CDR1 and CDR2: KGHSH and LQKENI. The CDR3 runs 14 residues. With 4 bases clipped from V and 6 bases from J, the junction kept 5 bases outside the gene matches.

This clone appeared a single time. The chain links TRBV4-3 to TRBJ1-2; maybe TRBD1 (5 bases). Germline V CDR1 and CDR2: LGHNA, YSLEER. The CDR3 sequence is 16 residues long. V was pared by 0 bases and J by 5 bases, with 16 bases between. The CDR3 region is CASSQDLGGTTYGYTF. In DNA form, the CDR3 reads TGCGCCAGCAGCCAAGATCTGGGGGGGACGACGTATGGCTACACCTTC.

The J gene is TRBJ2-5, the V gene TRBV19, with 9 bases aligning to TRBD2. CDR1 is LNHDA and CDR2 is SQIVND in the germline V gene (reference sequence). With 3 bases clipped from V and 4 bases from J, the junction kept 6 bases outside the gene matches. This CDR3 region has 15 residues. This CDR3 is CASSISAGGLETQYF. The CDR3 DNA follows: TGTGCCAGTAGTATCTCGGCGGGAGGGCTAGAGACCCAGTACTTC.

The rearrangement uses TRBV5-5 and TRBJ2-2; 9 nucleotides match TRBD1. The V and J ends lost 4 bases and 3 bases, in that order; junction bases with no gene match: 4. CDR1 and CDR2 from the germline V gene are SGHKS and YYEKEE (reference sequence). There are 15 residues in the CDR3. The CDR3 nucleotides read TGTGCCAGCAGCAGGGACAGGGTGTACACCGGGGAGCTGTTTTTT. Its protein is CASSRDRVYTGELFF.

The chain employs TRBV9 and TRBJ2-1; possibly TRBD2 for D (6 bases). Germline CDR1 and CDR2: SGDLS and YYNGEE. There are 16 residues in the CDR3. V lost 4 bases and J 8 bases, leaving 22 bases between the germline ends. The CDR3 sequence: CASSTRGLPTGDEQFF. CDR3 DNA: TGTGCCAGCAGCACGCGGGGACTCCCAACCGGGGATGAGCAGTTCTTC.